The 5 T cell receptor beta chains below all came from one sample that was sequenced in a study of patients and donors after allogeneic stem cell transplantation. TCRdb ran MiXCR on the RT-PCR reads and lists one entry per CDR3 protein. The sample has about 960,000 distinct CDR3 sequences, roughly 18% seen once; the top ten hold 5% to 6.5%. The specimen sequenced was blood, either unsorted or a sorted T cell fraction (not recorded which). These receptors were collected from a human donor who was either an allogeneic HSCT recipient or a stem cell or donor lymphocyte infusion donor (not recorded which). It is not recorded whose cells these are; they may come from a transplant donor.

This clonotype was found a few times. The chain has TRBV6-1 and TRBJ2-1; 9 positions agree with TRBD2. This CDR3 has 13 residues. Germline CDR1 reads MNHNS; CDR2 reads SASEGT. J was trimmed by 9 bases and V by 6 bases; bases with no gene match: 6. CDR3 loop: CASRPGLASEQFF. The DNA of the CDR3 is TGTGCCAGCAGGCCGGGACTAGCATCTGAGCAGTTCTTC.

This clonotype was seen more than once but under ten times. The J gene is TRBJ2-5, the V gene TRBV9; 10 bases fit TRBD2. This CDR3 region has 16 residues. In germline, CDR1 is SGDLS, CDR2 YYNGEE. Losses at the gene ends were 4 bases for V and 4 bases for J; bases not matched to a gene: 10. This CDR3 is CASSLGTSVKGETQYF. The CDR3 DNA reads as TGTGCCAGCAGCCTGGGGACTAGCGTAAAGGGAGAGACCCAGTACTTC.

This clonotype was seen repeatedly, ten times or more. The chain combines TRBV12-3 or TRBV12-4 with TRBJ1-1; tentative D call: TRBD1 (6 bases). Trimming removed 1 base from V and 4 bases from J, with 13 bases in between. The CDR3 contains 15 residues. CDR3 sequence reads: CASSLGGRRGTEAFF. CDR3 in DNA: TGTGCCAGCAGTTTAGGGGGGCGACGGGGCACTGAAGCTTTCTTT.

This clonotype was recorded at least ten times. The genes are TRBV12-3 or TRBV12-4 and TRBJ2-3, with 11 positions matching TRBD2. This CDR3 has 15 residues. After removal of 6 bases from V and 4 bases from J, the junction contained 6 bases not matched to a gene. The CDR3 region is CASSPLAGGPDTQYF. DNA of the CDR3: TGTGCCAGCAGCCCCCTAGCGGGAGGACCAGATACGCAGTATTTT.

The table lists this clonotype with a few counts. The chain couples TRBV30 to TRBJ2-7; TRBD1 agrees at 7 bases. The CDR3 is 13 amino acids. Germline V gene sequence: CDR1 GTSNPN, CDR2 SVGIG (reference sequence). CDR3 amino acids: CAFDRVPSYEQYF. The CDR3 DNA reads TGTGCATTCGACAGGGTCCCATCCTACGAGCAGTACTTC.